The 3 T cell receptor beta chains given below trace back to one sample, sequenced in a study of T cell responses to AZD1222 COVID-19 vaccine. TCRdb's table, derived via immunoSEQ multiplex PCR, lists solely in-frame clones and lacks some. The sample lists around 150,000 clones; 88% were seen once. The specimen comprised peripheral blood, sampled on day 0 of AZD1222 vaccination. The source is an adult in good health.

The chain employs TRBV14 and TRBJ2-1; D is undetermined. With 0 bases removed from V and 1 base from J, the gap between germline ends came to 7 bases. Per the germline V gene, CDR1 is SGHDN and CDR2 is FVKESK. This CDR3 comprises 15 residues. The CDR3 loop reads CASSQDEVSYNEQFF. The CDR3 coding sequence is TGTGCCAGCAGCCAAGATGAGGTATCCTACAATGAGCAGTTCTTC.

The V and J genes are TRBV6-5 and TRBJ1-6; TRBD1 might be the D (6 bases). V was shortened by 5 bases and J by 10 bases, with 18 bases between the two germline ends. CDR1 and CDR2 (germline): MNHEY, SVGAGI. This CDR3 is built from 15 residues. The CDR3 region has the DNA TGTGCCAGCAGTCTCTCGATTGGGGGCGGCTCACCCCTCCACTTT. Amino acids: CASSLSIGGGSPLHF.

Concerning this clone: This same CDR3 is encoded by further DNA sequences in the sample. The chain couples TRBV6-5 to TRBJ1-3; no clear D gene. Germline V CDR1 and CDR2: MNHEY, SVGAGI. This CDR3 contains 13 residues. Trimming removed 6 bases from V and 0 bases from J, with 6 bases in between. CDR3 residues: CASSQSSGNTIYF. The CDR3 DNA reads as TGTGCCAGCAGCCAGAGCTCTGGAAACACCATATATTTT.